The rows below give T cell receptor beta chains drawn from one sample of a study of blood T cell repertoires in COVID-19. Some clones are missing from TCRdb's copy, which holds only in-frame ones; the method was immunoSEQ multiplex PCR. The profile shows some 180,000 clones, approximately 87% of them singletons. Sequenced input: peripheral blood. These receptors were collected from a man aged 65 to 85 with active or convalescent COVID-19. CDR3s include the opening cysteine and the closing phenylalanine or tryptophan. D genes are given only for firm matches. The size field is filled for only some rows; it gives once, few, many or a size class.

d_call	v_call	clone_size	j_call	cdr3_nt	cdr3_aa
TRBD1	TRBV19	.	TRBJ1-5	TGTGCCAGTAGTGGTGACAGGGGGCTTAATCAGCCCCAGCATTTT	CASSGDRGLNQPQHF
.	TRBV7-2	.	TRBJ1-2	TGTGCCAGCAGCTTAGAGCGGATCAACTATGGCTACACCTTC	CASSLERINYGYTF
.	TRBV15	.	TRBJ2-7	TGTGCCACCAGCAGAAGGGGCAGCTCCTACGAGCAGTACTTC	CATSRRGSSYEQYF
TRBD2	TRBV3-1/TRBV3-2	.	TRBJ2-7	TGTGCCAGCAGCCGCACCCGGGGGGGGCGCAGCTCCTACGAGCAGTACTTC	CASSRTRGGRSSYEQYF
.	TRBV7-2	.	TRBJ1-1	TGTGCCAGCAGCTTGTACACGGGACTCCTGAACACTGAAGCTTTCTTT	CASSLYTGLLNTEAFF
.	TRBV7-2	.	TRBJ1-1	TGTGCCAGCAGCTTGAGGTCCCCGAACACTGAAGCTTTCTTT	CASSLRSPNTEAFF
.	TRBV18	.	TRBJ1-1	TGTGCCAGCTCACGGGCGGGGCCGGGGGGAAACACTGAAGCTTTCTTT	CASSRAGPGGNTEAFF
.	TRBV9	.	TRBJ1-5	TGTGCCAGCGGAGGGGAGGGCCAGCCCCAGCATTTT	CASGGEGQPQHF
.	TRBV6-2/TRBV6-3	.	TRBJ1-5	TGTGCCAGCAGTTACCAACAGCCCAACTCCGGGCCCCAGCATTTT	CASSYQQPNSGPQHF
TRBD1	TRBV9	.	TRBJ1-5	TGTGCCAGCAGCGTAGGATCGGGACAGGGAACGCCCCAGCATTTT	CASSVGSGQGTPQHF
.	TRBV7-9	.	TRBJ2-7	TGTGCCAGCAGCCTGAGGGCGGTTGGGCCCGACGAGCAGTACTTC	CASSLRAVGPDEQYF
.	TRBV6-4	.	TRBJ2-6	TGTGCCAGCAGTGCCGAGTACTCTGGGGCCAACGTCCTGACTTTC	CASSAEYSGANVLTF
.	TRBV19	.	TRBJ1-2	TGTGCCAGTAGTTTCAGGGATGGCTACACCTTC	CASSFRDGYTF
.	TRBV7-2	.	TRBJ1-3	TGTGCCAGCAGCCGAGAGGCGGGAAACACCATATATTTT	CASSREAGNTIYF
.	TRBV28	.	TRBJ1-6	TGTGCCAGCAGTCCCGTGCCGGGCAGCGGTTCACCCCTCCACTTT	CASSPVPGSGSPLHF
TRBD1	TRBV9	.	TRBJ1-3	TGTGCCAGCAGCGTAGCTGGACAGGGAAGCCTCTCTGGAAACACCATATATTTT	CASSVAGQGSLSGNTIYF
.	TRBV2	few	TRBJ2-5	TGTGCCAGCAGTGAGGCAGGGAAAGAAGAGACCCAGTACTTC	CASSEAGKEETQYF
TRBD1	TRBV6-6	few	TRBJ2-7	TGTGCCAGCAGCTACAGGGGATACTACGAGCAGTACTTC	CASSYRGYYEQYF
.	TRBV7-7	.	TRBJ2-2	TGTGCCAGCAGCTCCGGGAGCCAGGGCACCGGGGAGCTGTTTTTT	CASSSGSQGTGELFF
.	TRBV18	.	TRBJ1-1	TGTGCCAGCTCACCACCGGGGCAGGGGGAAGCTTTCTTT	CASSPPGQGEAFF
.	TRBV27	.	TRBJ2-1	TGTGCCAGCGGAGAATTCTACAGGTCTGAGCAGTTCTTC	CASGEFYRSEQFF
.	TRBV4-1	few	TRBJ1-1	TGCGCCAGCAGCCCGCAGGTGATGAACACTGAAGCTTTCTTT	CASSPQVMNTEAFF
.	TRBV9	.	TRBJ2-7	TGTGCCAGCAGCGCCCCGCCCGATGGACATTACTACGAGCAGTACTTC	CASSAPPDGHYYEQYF
TRBD2	TRBV7-8	.	TRBJ2-1	TGTGCCAGCAGCTTAGGGACTAGCCTTAATGAGCAGTTCTTC	CASSLGTSLNEQFF
.	TRBV3-1/TRBV3-2	.	TRBJ1-6	TGTGCCAGCAGCCAAGCAGGGGTTAATTCACCCCTCCACTTT	CASSQAGVNSPLHF
TRBD1	TRBV19	.	TRBJ1-6	TGTGCCAGTAAAACAGGGGGAAGCTCCTATAATTCACCCCTCCACTTT	CASKTGGSSYNSPLHF
.	TRBV18	.	TRBJ1-1	TGTGCCAGCTCCGGAGGGACCGCTATGAACACTGAAGCTTTCTTT	CASSGGTAMNTEAFF